The clone carrying this T cell receptor (beta chain) was recorded only once. This sample stems from a study of cytomegalovirus exposure and HLA in healthy donors. Study-level information: Earlier, 90 million to 140 million unique TCR beta sequences were recovered from around 180 million T cells by an analysis.

A multiplex PCR was run with 60 Vbeta primers and 13 Jbeta primers. Assay: immunoSEQ multiplex PCR; the TCRdb copy retains only in-frame clones and omits some. This repertoire shows about 150,000 clones, around 80% found once; its top ten account for 1.2% to 1.5%. The sequence was collected from a woman under 40 in good health and CMV-seropositive. What was sequenced was PBMCs.

CDR3 sequence (DNA): TGTGCCAGCAGCTTTGAGAAGAGGGCCCAGTACTTC. This encodes CASSFEKRAQYF. This chain joins TRBV7-6 and TRBJ2-5; possibly TRBD2 for D (5 bases). CDR3 length: 12 residues. The germline V and J ends were trimmed by 3 bases and 9 bases, with 11 bases remaining between them. From germline, CDR1 is SGHVS and CDR2 FNYEAQ. Variable domain in full (rest from reference TRBV7-6 and TRBJ2-5): GAGVSQSPRYKVTKRGQDVALRCDPISGHVSLYWYRQALGQGPEFLTYFNYEAQQDKSGLPNDRFSAERPEGSISTLTIQRTEQRDSAMYRCASSFEKRAQYFGPGTRLLVL.